The 23 T cell receptor beta chains below come from one sample, sequenced in a study of OX40 agonist ivuxolimab in advanced cancers. TCRdb's copy holds only in-frame clones and misses some; the assay was immunoSEQ multiplex PCR. The sample contains 94,000 or so clones, about 85% of which appear only once. Sequenced here: CD4+ or CD8+ T cells sorted from blood, sampled in a trial of the OX40 agonist ivuxolimab. The receptors were gathered from an adult with an advanced solid tumor such as melanoma, head and neck, liver or kidney cancer.

The V and J genes are TRBV5-6 and TRBJ2-1; 9 bases align to TRBD1. The CDR3 covers 14 residues. Trimming at V came to 3 bases and at J to 15 bases, leaving 13 bases not matched to a gene. Germline CDR1 is SGHDT and CDR2 is YYEEEE. The CDR3 coding sequence is TGTGCCAGCAGCTCCGATATTGGACAGGGGAGGTCGTTCTTC. This translates into CASSSDIGQGRSFF.

The chain uses TRBV6-6 and TRBJ1-5, with D unresolved. The CDR3 covers 14 residues. Germline CDR1 is MNHNY and CDR2 is SVGAGI (reference sequence). V gave up 5 bases and J gave up 2 bases, with 10 bases separating them. CDR3 in amino acids: CASSPRWGNQPQHF. CDR3 nucleotides: TGTGCCAGCAGTCCCCGGTGGGGCAATCAGCCCCAGCATTTT.

The V call is TRBV7-8, the J call TRBJ2-5; D gene ambiguous. This CDR3 spans 12 amino acids. Germline V lookup: CDR1 SGHVS, CDR2 FQNEAQ. The V end lost 4 bases, the J end lost 3 bases, and 6 bases lay between the germline ends. The CDR3 DNA sequence: TGTGCCAGCAGCTCTCCAGAAGAGACCCAGTACTTC. This encodes CASSSPEETQYF.

V and J are TRBV9 and TRBJ2-3; unclear D gene. V lost 3 bases, J lost 0 bases, and 11 bases lay in between. Germline loops: CDR1 SGDLS, CDR2 YYNGEE. There are 15 residues in the CDR3. The CDR3 here is CASSARGQSTDTQYF. The CDR3 region has the DNA TGTGCCAGCAGCGCCCGAGGCCAGAGCACAGATACGCAGTATTTT.

The rearrangement joins TRBV6-5 to TRBJ1-1; 8 nucleotides match TRBD1. With V trimmed by 6 bases and J by 4 bases, 4 bases remained unmatched. The CDR3 consists of 13 residues. Germline lookup yields CDR1 MNHEY and CDR2 SVGAGI. CDR3 residues: CASSTDRATEAFF. The CDR3 DNA follows: TGTGCCAGCAGCACGGACAGGGCCACTGAAGCTTTCTTT.

The chain is built from TRBV28 and TRBJ1-2, with unresolved D. Germline lookup yields CDR1 MDHEN and CDR2 SYDVKM. Trimming left V 4 bases short and J 5 bases short, with 5 bases between. The CDR3 contains 11 residues. CDR3 sequence: CASSSQYGYTF. CDR3 DNA: TGTGCCAGCAGTTCCCAATATGGCTACACCTTC.

V and J are TRBV5-6 and TRBJ1-5; D ambiguous. This CDR3 comprises 13 residues. The germline gives CDR1 SGHDT, CDR2 YYEEEE. Trimming pared 2 bases from V and 4 bases from J, leaving 7 bases between. The CDR3 sequence: CASSFQVNQPQHF. In DNA form, the CDR3 reads TGTGCCAGCAGCTTCCAGGTGAATCAGCCCCAGCATTTT.

The V gene is TRBV4-3, the J gene TRBJ1-6, with TRBD1 matching 9 bases. The CDR3 is 17 amino acids. Per germline, CDR1 LGHNA and CDR2 YSLEER. With 2 bases clipped from V and 6 bases from J, the junction kept 8 bases outside the gene matches. CDR3 in DNA: TGCGCCAGCAGCCAAAACAGGGGGCGCGCAGTTAATTCACCCCTCCACTTT. This gives the protein CASSQNRGRAVNSPLHF.

V gene TRBV4-3 combines with J gene TRBJ1-2; 8 bases match TRBD1. V dropped 0 bases and J dropped 8; count of bases not matched to a gene: 11. Looked up from germline, CDR1 is LGHNA and CDR2 is YSLEER. The CDR3 contains 16 residues. CDR3 DNA: TGCGCCAGCAGCCAAGAAGCAGGGGGCGTTTTTAAAGGCTACACCTTC. This sequence encodes CASSQEAGGVFKGYTF.

V and J are TRBV27 and TRBJ1-1; D is undetermined. The CDR3 runs to 14 residues. The germline CDR1 and CDR2 sequences are MNHEY and SMNVEV (reference sequence). V lost 2 bases, J lost 4 bases, and 11 bases lay in between. DNA for the CDR3: TGTGCCAGCAGTTTAGTGAGAGGGATCACTGAAGCTTTCTTT. This encodes CASSLVRGITEAFF.

V gene TRBV6-6 combines with J gene TRBJ1-2; D is undetermined. Germline assignment: CDR1 MNHNY and CDR2 SVGAGI (reference sequence). The CDR3 runs to 11 residues. Trimming took off 11 bases at V and 2 bases at J, with 9 bases between the two ends. This CDR3 reads CASGENYGYTF. The CDR3 DNA reads as TGTGCCTCCGGAGAGAACTATGGCTACACCTTC.

The gene calls are TRBV6-5 and TRBJ1-6, with D possibly matching TRBD1 (6 bases). Germline CDR1 MNHEY, CDR2 SVGAGI. V shed 2 bases and J shed 0 bases, with 8 bases lying between them. This CDR3 contains 16 residues. The CDR3 DNA is TGTGCCAGCAGTTACACAGGGAGCTCCTATAATTCACCCCTCCACTTT. This sequence encodes CASSYTGSSYNSPLHF.

The rearrangement links TRBV6-5 to TRBJ1-1; possible D gene TRBD1, 5 bases. Per the germline V gene, CDR1 is MNHEY and CDR2 is SVGAGI. The CDR3 has 15 residues. V lost 9 bases and J lost 6, with 23 bases in between. CDR3: CASGAGSIVAPEAFF. The CDR3 DNA sequence: TGTGCCAGTGGGGCAGGGTCGATCGTGGCCCCTGAAGCTTTCTTT.

The V and J genes are TRBV7-3 and TRBJ2-2; no clear D. The CDR3 has 13 residues. Looked up from germline, CDR1 is SGHTA and CDR2 is FQGTGA. The V end was cut by 6 bases, the J end by 4 bases, with 9 bases between. In DNA, the CDR3 is TGTGCCAGCAGTCCAGGACGCACCGGGGAGCTGTTTTTT. It yields the protein CASSPGRTGELFF.

The chain has TRBV7-6 and TRBJ2-5; possibly TRBD1 or TRBD2 for D (5 bases each). Germline V gene data show CDR1 as SGHVS and CDR2 as FNYEAQ. The CDR3 consists of 13 residues. V shed 5 bases and J shed 5 bases, with 12 bases lying between them. In DNA, the CDR3 is TGTGCCAGCAGCCGAGGGGTCGGGGAGACCCAGTACTTC. Its protein is CASSRGVGETQYF.

As to this clone: An end of the junction differs from the germline gene, which may be a read error. The chain recombines TRBV11-1 with TRBJ1-2, with D perhaps matching TRBD1 (6 bases). The germline gives CDR1 SGHAT, CDR2 FQDESV (reference sequence). The CDR3 length is 13 residues. The DNA of the CDR3 is TGTGCCAGCAGCTCCCTCGGGGGCCCGGGGGCCCTCTTC. It translates to CASSSLGGPGALF.

The genes are TRBV30 and TRBJ2-7; D is perhaps TRBD1 or TRBD2 (5 bases each). V lost 4 bases, J lost 6 bases, and 16 bases lay in between. This CDR3 contains 13 residues. The germline V gene encodes CDR1 GTSNPN and CDR2 SVGIG (reference sequence). Here the CDR3 reads CAWNRDAAAEQYF. CDR3 coding DNA: TGTGCCTGGAATCGGGACGCAGCAGCCGAGCAGTACTTC.

V and J are TRBV28 and TRBJ2-5; D unresolved. This CDR3 is 16 amino acids long. V was clipped by 5 bases and J by 0 bases, with 16 bases between them. Germline assignment: CDR1 MDHEN and CDR2 SYDVKM. The DNA for the CDR3 is TGTGCCAGCAGTCCCTGGTCCCCCTCGTACCAAGAGACCCAGTACTTC. It is translated as CASSPWSPSYQETQYF. Full variable domain (remainder filled in from reference TRBV28 and TRBJ2-5): DVKVTQSSRYLVKRTGEKVFLECVQDMDHENMFWYRQDPGLGLRLIYFSYDVKMKEKGDIPEGYSVSREKKERFSLILESASTNQTSMYLCASSPWSPSYQETQYFGPGTRLLVL.

The chain combines TRBV11-2 with TRBJ2-3; 9 bases map to TRBD1. The germline V gene encodes CDR1 SGHAT and CDR2 FQNNGV. V was clipped by 5 bases and J by 2 bases; unmatched bases: 5. This CDR3 comprises 15 residues. CDR3 DNA sequence: TGTGCCAGCAGCCCCACAGGGGGCCCCACAGATACGCAGTATTTT. It is translated as CASSPTGGPTDTQYF.

The V call is TRBV27, the J call TRBJ1-5; D possibly corresponds to TRBD1 (5 bases). The ends were cut back, 3 bases at V and 2 bases at J, with 11 bases in the middle. The CDR3 runs to 15 residues. Germline V gene lookup returns CDR1 MNHEY and CDR2 SMNVEV (reference sequence). The CDR3 DNA follows: TGTGCCAGCAGTTTTCAGGGTGGAGGCAATCAGCCCCAGCATTTT. Its protein product is CASSFQGGGNQPQHF.

V gene TRBV5-1 combines with J gene TRBJ2-2; tentative D call: TRBD1 (5 bases). CDR3 length: 17 amino acids. Germline CDR1 reads SGHRS; CDR2 reads YFSETQ. V was shortened by 0 bases and J by 0 bases, with 12 bases between the two germline ends. The CDR3 protein is CASSLGVQVSNTGELFF. CDR3 nucleotides: TGCGCCAGCAGCTTGGGGGTACAGGTATCGAACACCGGGGAGCTGTTTTTT.

The chain carries TRBV29-1 and TRBJ2-1; TRBD2 might be the D (6 bases). The CDR3 totals 15 residues. Trimming shortened V by 0 bases and J by 7 bases, and 16 bases separated the two germline ends. CDR1 is SQVTM, CDR2 ANQGSEA, per germline. In DNA form, the CDR3 reads TGCAGCGTTGAAGACGGGCGGGACCGACTTAATGAGCAGTTCTTC. Translation: CSVEDGRDRLNEQFF.

V and J are TRBV7-8 and TRBJ2-1; no firm D call. The germline gives CDR1 SGHVS, CDR2 FQNEAQ. V was clipped by 1 base and J by 7 bases, with 5 bases between them. CDR3 length equals 12 residues. CDR3 nucleotides: TGTGCCAGCAGCTTAGAAGGGAATGAGCAGTTCTTC. Amino acid sequence: CASSLEGNEQFF.